These 23 T cell receptor beta chains share one sample of origin, sequenced in a study of PD-1 blockade in classical Hodgkin lymphoma. The repertoire was sequenced with immunoSEQ multiplex PCR; TCRdb's copy has only in-frame clones and lacks some. The table records 90,000 to 100,000 clones, roughly 87% of them present only once. Relapse after autologous stem cell transplantation occurred in every patient, and brentuximab vedotin exposure varied. The material was peripheral blood mononuclear cells (PBMCs), obtained before the second cycle of nivolumab. The receptors stem from a human donor with classical Hodgkin lymphoma.

CDR3 residues: CASSLIGTNEKLFF. The CDR3, as DNA: TGTGCCAGCAGTTTAATCGGAACTAATGAAAAACTGTTTTTT. The V gene is TRBV27, the J gene TRBJ1-4, with unresolved D. This CDR3 region has 14 residues. Deletions cut 2 bases from V and 1 base from J, with 5 bases between. Germline-derived CDR1 and CDR2 are MNHEY and SMNVEV (reference sequence). The full variable domain, rest sourced from reference TRBV27 and TRBJ1-4, is EAQVTQNPRYLITVTGKKLTVTCSQNMNHEYMSWYRQDPGLGLRQIYYSMNVEVTDKGDVPEGYKVSRKEKRNFPLILESPSPNQTSLYFCASSLIGTNEKLFFGSGTQLSVL.

This rearrangement joins TRBV7-9 to TRBJ2-7; unclear D gene. Trimming pared 2 bases from V and 2 bases from J, leaving 7 bases between. Per germline, CDR1 SEHNR and CDR2 FQNEAQ (reference sequence). CDR3 length: 13 residues. This CDR3 reads CASSLSETYEQYF. CDR3 bases: TGTGCCAGCAGCTTATCCGAGACCTACGAGCAGTACTTC.

The gene calls are TRBV5-1 and TRBJ1-2, with 8 nucleotides matching TRBD1. The V gene end was trimmed by 0 bases and the J gene end by 6 bases; junction bases not matched to a gene: 7. CDR1 and CDR2 from the germline V gene are SGHRS and YFSETQ. The CDR3 sequence is 15 residues long. The CDR3 nucleotides read TGCGCCAGCAGCTTGGCCCCAGGGGGCGCGGATGGCTACACCTTC. It specifies CASSLAPGGADGYTF.

This rearrangement joins TRBV15 to TRBJ2-3, with D unclear. Trimming stripped 3 bases from V and 3 bases from J, with 4 bases between. The CDR3 loop spans 12 amino acids. CDR1 and CDR2 (germline): LNHNV, YYDKDF (reference sequence). The CDR3 bases are TGTGCCACCAGCAGGGATACAGATACGCAGTATTTT. Its translation: CATSRDTDTQYF.

The V gene is TRBV27, the J gene TRBJ1-2, with D unclear. Germline lookup yields CDR1 MNHEY and CDR2 SMNVEV (reference sequence). V was cut by 6 bases and J by 4 bases, with 12 bases left in between. This CDR3 has 13 residues. The CDR3 coding sequence is TGTGCCAGCAGCCCGAAGAGCTCCTATGGCTACACCTTC. Amino acids: CASSPKSSYGYTF.

CDR3 in amino acids: CASSQALSYEQYF. CDR3 nucleotides: TGTGCCAGCAGCCAGGCCCTCTCCTACGAGCAGTACTTC. The genes are TRBV7-6 and TRBJ2-7; D gene unclear. V was pared by 5 bases and J by 0 bases, with 8 bases between. CDR1 is SGHVS and CDR2 is FNYEAQ in the germline V gene. The CDR3 contains 13 residues.

The genes are TRBV13 and TRBJ2-5; the match to TRBD2 covers 7 bases. This CDR3 region has 14 residues. Germline CDR1 reads PRHDT; CDR2 reads FYEKMQ (reference sequence). With 5 bases clipped from V and 6 bases from J, the junction kept 9 bases outside the gene matches. The CDR3 here is CASSTRGGAKTQYF. The CDR3 nucleotides read TGTGCCAGCAGCACCCGGGGAGGGGCAAAGACCCAGTACTTC.

This CDR3 is CAISEPASGRHNEQFF. CDR3 sequence (DNA): TGTGCCATCAGTGAGCCAGCTAGCGGGAGACACAATGAGCAGTTCTTC. The chain has TRBV10-3 and TRBJ2-1; 10 positions agree with TRBD2. The trim removed 2 bases at V and 5 bases at J, leaving 6 bases unmatched. The CDR3 loop spans 16 amino acids. In germline, CDR1 is ENHRY, CDR2 SYGVKD.

This clone was detected only once. The chain links TRBV10-3 to TRBJ2-7; TRBD2 agrees at 14 bases. This CDR3 region has 17 residues. The junction had 12 bases not matched to a gene; V was cut back by 7 bases and J by 4 bases. The germline gives CDR1 ENHRY, CDR2 SYGVKD. As DNA, the CDR3 is TGTGCCATCAAGGGACTAGCGGGAGTTCTTTGGGAGTACGAGCAGTACTTC. Translated: CAIKGLAGVLWEYEQYF.

V is TRBV29-1 and J is TRBJ2-1; the D gene is possibly TRBD1 (6 bases). The V end lost 6 bases, the J end lost 10 bases, and 13 bases lay between the germline ends. The CDR3 extends over 11 amino acids. Germline V gene lookup returns CDR1 SQVTM and CDR2 ANQGSEA. In nucleotides, the CDR3 is TGCAGCGTCGACAGGAGCCCCGAGCAGTTCTTC. Encoded protein: CSVDRSPEQFF.

J is TRBJ2-7 and V is TRBV19; D may be TRBD1 (5 bases). The length of the CDR3 is 15 residues. V shed 3 bases and J shed 0 bases, with 12 bases lying between them. Germline V CDR1 and CDR2: LNHDA, SQIVND (reference sequence). The CDR3 DNA reads as TGTGCCAGTAGTATCGGACATTTAGGCTCCTACGAGCAGTACTTC. Its protein is CASSIGHLGSYEQYF.

The chain joins TRBV27 to TRBJ2-3; D remains ambiguous. Germline lookup yields CDR1 MNHEY and CDR2 SMNVEV (reference sequence). The CDR3 is 15 residues long. Trimming took off 4 bases at V and 0 bases at J, with 11 bases between the two ends. The CDR3 region is CASSSAPRSTDTQYF. In nucleotides, the CDR3 is TGTGCCAGCAGTTCCGCCCCACGAAGCACAGATACGCAGTATTTT.

V gene TRBV6-1 combines with J gene TRBJ2-5; 7 positions match TRBD1. Germline assignment: CDR1 MNHNS and CDR2 SASEGT. V was clipped by 0 bases and J by 4 bases; unmatched bases: 5. This CDR3 is built from 15 residues. CDR3 amino acids: CASSEADRVGETQYF. In nucleotides, the CDR3 is TGTGCCAGCAGTGAAGCTGACAGGGTGGGAGAGACCCAGTACTTC.

This clone appeared a single time. Germline and junction disagree at one end, which may indicate a read error. V gene TRBV27 combines with J gene TRBJ2-1; D gene ambiguous. Germline CDR1 MNHEY, CDR2 SMNVEV (reference sequence). This CDR3 has 15 residues. CDR3 amino acids: CASGLVTSSYNEQFF. DNA of the CDR3: TGTGCCAGCGGTTTGGTGACGAGCTCCTACAATGAGCAGTTCTTC.

The chain couples TRBV27 to TRBJ2-1; D gene unclear. V lost 8 bases and J lost 6, with 11 bases in between. The CDR3 extends over 12 amino acids. CDR1 MNHEY and CDR2 SMNVEV come from the germline V gene (reference sequence). This CDR3 reads CASRIRRNEQFF. Written as DNA, the CDR3 is TGTGCCAGCCGGATTCGGCGCAATGAGCAGTTCTTC.

The V call is TRBV15, the J call TRBJ2-5; possible D gene TRBD1, 6 bases. Per the germline V gene, CDR1 is LNHNV and CDR2 is YYDKDF (reference sequence). The ends were cut back, 0 bases at V and 5 bases at J, with 13 bases in the middle. This CDR3 is built from 15 residues. The CDR3, as DNA: TGTGCCACCAGCAGAGATTCACAGGGCGGTGAGACCCAGTACTTC. Translated, it gives CATSRDSQGGETQYF.

The chain is built from TRBV10-2 and TRBJ2-1; TRBD1 matches at 7 bases. V lost 8 bases to trimming and J lost 0 bases; unmatched junction nucleotides: 13. The V gene's germline CDR1 is WSHSY and CDR2 SAAADI. The CDR3 has 17 residues. CDR3 nucleotide sequence: TGCGCCAGCCTCCCCCTAGACAGGGATAGCTCCTACAATGAGCAGTTCTTC. This codes for CASLPLDRDSSYNEQFF.

The chain uses TRBV6-6 and TRBJ2-7; D not certain. The germline V gene encodes CDR1 MNHNY and CDR2 SVGAGI (reference sequence). The CDR3 sequence is 16 residues long. V lost 5 bases, J lost 2 bases, and 19 bases lay in between. CDR3 region: CASSTIKGRETYEQYF. The CDR3 bases are TGTGCCAGCAGTACGATTAAGGGCAGAGAGACCTACGAGCAGTACTTC.

The rearrangement joins TRBV10-3 to TRBJ1-2; maybe TRBD1 (6 bases). This CDR3 is 13 amino acids long. The germline V gene encodes CDR1 ENHRY and CDR2 SYGVKD. With 4 bases removed from V and 4 bases from J, the gap between germline ends came to 10 bases. The CDR3: CAISGGAAYGYTF. CDR3 DNA: TGTGCCATCAGTGGGGGGGCGGCCTATGGCTACACCTTC.

V gene TRBV28 combines with J gene TRBJ2-3; unclear D gene. Germline V gives CDR1 MDHEN, CDR2 SYDVKM. The V end was cut by 2 bases, the J end by 5 bases, with 14 bases between. This CDR3 region has 15 residues. CDR3 DNA sequence: TGTGCCAGCAGTTTAGGAGCGTCTTGGGGAGATACGCAGTATTTT. Its protein product is CASSLGASWGDTQYF.

V is TRBV19 and J is TRBJ1-2, with a possible D match to TRBD1 (6 bases). Deletions cut 5 bases from V and 4 bases from J, with 14 bases between. The germline CDR1 and CDR2 sequences are LNHDA and SQIVND (reference sequence). The CDR3 totals 14 residues. CDR3 nucleotides: TGTGCCAGTAGTCCGAAAACAGGGTTCTATGGCTACACCTTC. This codes for CASSPKTGFYGYTF.

This chain uses TRBV6-5 with TRBJ2-7; 11 nucleotides line up with TRBD1. CDR3 length: 15 amino acids. With V trimmed by 5 bases and J by 4 bases, 7 bases remained unmatched. Per germline, CDR1 MNHEY and CDR2 SVGAGI. The CDR3 nucleotides read TGTGCCAGCAGTCCCCCCGGGACAGGGGGTTACGAGCAGTACTTC. It yields the protein CASSPPGTGGYEQYF.

The gene calls are TRBV5-1 and TRBJ1-1, with 10 bases aligning to TRBD1. This CDR3 contains 14 residues. The V gene's germline CDR1 is SGHRS and CDR2 YFSETQ. V shed 4 bases and J 5 bases; nucleotides not matched to a gene: 5. The CDR3 coding sequence is TGCGCCAGCAGCCCGGGACAGGGGAGGACTGAAGCTTTCTTT. This sequence encodes CASSPGQGRTEAFF.